Presented here are 27 T cell receptor beta chains from one specimen sequenced in a study of blood T cell repertoires in COVID-19. Sequencing used immunoSEQ multiplex PCR; TCRdb keeps in-frame clones, though not all of them. The table lists around 230,000 clones, over 75% of them singletons, with 9.2% in the top ten. The sample consisted of PBMCs or T cells enriched from blood (not recorded which). The receptors derive from a middle-aged man who had recovered from COVID-19.

The V gene is TRBV5-1, the J gene TRBJ2-5; TRBD2 aligns across 16 bases. Per germline, CDR1 SGHRS and CDR2 YFSETQ. Germline trimming cut 7 bases from V and 4 bases from J; bases unmatched to any gene: 10. This CDR3 comprises 17 residues. DNA of the CDR3: TGCGCCAGCCACTCCGGGACTAGCGGGGGGGCGGTAGAGACCCAGTACTTC. Translated, it gives CASHSGTSGGAVETQYF. Supplemented by reference TRBV5-1 and TRBJ2-5, the full variable domain reads KAGVTQTPRYLIKTRGQQVTLSCSPISGHRSVSWYQQTPGQGLQFLFEYFSETQRNKGNFPGRFSGRQFSNSRSEMNVSTLELGDSALYLCASHSGTSGGAVETQYFGPGTRLLVL.

This chain uses TRBV4-1 with TRBJ2-3, with TRBD2 matching 10 bases. V lost 3 bases and J lost 3; bases outside the gene matches: 3. The length of the CDR3 is 15 residues. In germline, CDR1 is MGHRA, CDR2 YSYEKL. Here the CDR3 DNA reads TGCGCCAGCAGCCAGGGACTAGCGCGGACAGATACGCAGTATTTT. This translates into CASSQGLARTDTQYF.

The V call is TRBV6-5, the J call TRBJ2-1, with 7 positions matching TRBD1. CDR1 is MNHEY and CDR2 is SVGAGI in the germline V gene. After removal of 5 bases from V and 4 bases from J, the junction contained 5 bases not matched to a gene. CDR3 length equals 14 residues. The chain's CDR3 is CASSRDRRYNEQFF. The CDR3 region has the DNA TGTGCCAGCAGTCGGGACAGACGATACAATGAGCAGTTCTTC.

This clone was seen more than once but under ten times. This chain connects TRBV28 to TRBJ2-2; 9 nucleotides match TRBD2. V lost 0 bases, J lost 7 bases, and 3 bases stayed unmatched. Germline assignment: CDR1 MDHEN and CDR2 SYDVKM. The CDR3 extends over 15 amino acids. CDR3 coding DNA: TGTGCCAGCAGTTTATGGGGTAGCGGGAGCGGGGAGCTGTTTTTT. It is translated as CASSLWGSGSGELFF.

This clone was recorded many times. V gene TRBV20-1 combines with J gene TRBJ2-7; 8 bases fit TRBD2. V shed 4 bases and J 7 bases; nucleotides not matched to a gene: 3. The CDR3 runs to 11 residues. Germline CDR1 reads DFQATT; CDR2 reads SNEGSKA (reference sequence). The CDR3 DNA is TGCAGTGCTACTCCGGGGGGGGAGCAGTACTTC. Protein: CSATPGGEQYF.

This rearrangement joins TRBV19 to TRBJ2-1, with 12 bases fitting TRBD1. The V gene end was trimmed by 6 bases and the J gene end by 7 bases; junction bases not matched to a gene: 10. The V gene's germline CDR1 is LNHDA and CDR2 SQIVND (reference sequence). The CDR3 has 16 amino acids. DNA for the CDR3: TGTGCCAGTAGAGACCCCGGGACAGGGGGCTGGAATGAGCAGTTCTTC. It encodes CASRDPGTGGWNEQFF.

This clone is a singleton in its sample. The rearrangement links TRBV6-1 to TRBJ2-1; D perhaps matches TRBD2 (6 bases). Germline V lookup: CDR1 MNHNS, CDR2 SASEGT. CDR3 size: 15 residues. Trimming pared 4 bases from V and 9 bases from J, leaving 19 bases between. In nucleotides, the CDR3 is TGTGCCAGCAGTGGGGGGAGGTCTGGCGTTGGTGAGCAGTTCTTC. Its protein product is CASSGGRSGVGEQFF.

The chain uses TRBV19 and TRBJ1-2, with 9 bases that match TRBD1. Germline V CDR1 and CDR2: LNHDA, SQIVND (reference sequence). J was trimmed by 7 bases and V by 9 bases; bases with no gene match: 12. The CDR3 covers 14 residues. CDR3 residues: CASTTGQGRGGYTF. CDR3 DNA: TGTGCCAGCACCACCGGACAGGGGCGAGGTGGCTACACCTTC.

The rearrangement links TRBV30 to TRBJ2-7, with D hard to call. The length of the CDR3 is 13 residues. Germline V lookup: CDR1 GTSNPN, CDR2 SVGIG (reference sequence). Between the trimmed V and J ends, which lost 1 base and 4 bases, there was a span of 11 bases. CDR3 protein: CAWSGLDGYEQYF. The CDR3 DNA sequence: TGTGCCTGGAGTGGGCTAGATGGTTACGAGCAGTACTTC.

The V and J genes are TRBV5-1 and TRBJ2-1; 9 bases line up with TRBD1. Looked up from germline, CDR1 is SGHRS and CDR2 is YFSETQ. The CDR3 covers 15 residues. Germline trimming cut 4 bases from V and 8 bases from J; bases unmatched to any gene: 10. DNA for the CDR3: TGCGCCAGCAGCCCAACGGGACAGGGAGGGGATGAGCAGTTCTTC. It yields the protein CASSPTGQGGDEQFF. The variable domain in full, completed from reference TRBV5-1 and TRBJ2-1, reads KAGVTQTPRYLIKTRGQQVTLSCSPISGHRSVSWYQQTPGQGLQFLFEYFSETQRNKGNFPGRFSGRQFSNSRSEMNVSTLELGDSALYLCASSPTGQGGDEQFFGPGTRLTVL.

V gene TRBV24-1 combines with J gene TRBJ1-2; D not certain. V was pared by 2 bases and J by 11 bases, with 17 bases between. Germline CDR1 reads KGHDR; CDR2 reads SFDVKD. The length of the CDR3 is 14 residues. The CDR3 nucleotides are TGTGCCACCAGTGATTCAAACATCCCGGGGAGGTACACCTTC. Translating gives CATSDSNIPGRYTF.

This rearrangement joins TRBV27 to TRBJ1-1; D is possibly TRBD1 (5 bases). V lost 2 bases to trimming and J lost 0 bases, with 16 bases between them. There are 17 residues in the CDR3. The germline gives CDR1 MNHEY, CDR2 SMNVEV (reference sequence). This CDR3 is CASSLQTRRGMNTEAFF. The CDR3 nucleotides read TGTGCCAGCAGTTTACAAACAAGAAGGGGAATGAACACTGAAGCTTTCTTT.

This clone was picked up one time. This chain connects TRBV30 to TRBJ1-6, with D possibly TRBD1 on 6 matching bases. The V gene lost 0 bases and the J gene lost 7 bases, with 19 bases spanning the gap. This CDR3 has 17 residues. Germline V CDR1 and CDR2: GTSNPN, SVGIG (reference sequence). CDR3 in DNA: TGTGCCTGGAGTGTACATCGTGGGGGCCTAGAGAATTCACCCCTCCACTTT. Protein sequence: CAWSVHRGGLENSPLHF.

V gene TRBV5-5 combines with J gene TRBJ2-7, with D possibly TRBD1 on 6 matching bases. Trimming took off 2 bases at V and 2 bases at J, with 14 bases between the two ends. Germline CDR1 SGHKS, CDR2 YYEKEE (reference sequence). CDR3 length equals 15 residues. CDR3 nucleotide sequence: TGTGCCAGCAGCTTCGGACAGTCACCACCCTACGAGCAGTACTTC. Amino acids: CASSFGQSPPYEQYF.

The J gene is TRBJ2-7, the V gene TRBV14, with D maybe TRBD2 (6 bases). Trimming pared 7 bases from V and 0 bases from J, leaving 10 bases between. CDR1 SGHDN and CDR2 FVKESK come from the germline V gene. This CDR3 contains 13 residues. The CDR3 region has the DNA TGTGCCAGCAACCTCGGGAGCTCCTACGAGCAGTACTTC. It specifies CASNLGSSYEQYF.

As for this clone: Other DNA variants within this sample encode the same CDR3. The chain uses TRBV5-1 and TRBJ2-7; the D gene is possibly TRBD2 (5 bases). CDR1 is SGHRS, CDR2 YFSETQ, per germline. The CDR3 contains 14 residues. Trimming removed 0 bases from V and 2 bases from J, with 9 bases in between. Here the CDR3 DNA reads TGCGCCAGCAGCTTGGCATCCGGGGCCTACGAGCAGTACTTC. Translation: CASSLASGAYEQYF.

The chain links TRBV24-1 to TRBJ2-5; tentatively, D is TRBD2 (5 bases). Trimming pared 1 base from V and 5 bases from J, leaving 10 bases between. The germline V gene encodes CDR1 KGHDR and CDR2 SFDVKD. This CDR3 has 14 residues. CDR3 sequence (DNA): TGTGCCACCAGTGATTTCGGCCGAGGGGAGACCCAGTACTTC. Translation: CATSDFGRGETQYF.

This chain joins TRBV10-3 and TRBJ2-1, with TRBD1 as a possible D gene (6 bases). Germline-derived CDR1 and CDR2 are ENHRY and SYGVKD. The ends were cut back, 0 bases at V and 4 bases at J, with 10 bases in the middle. The CDR3 covers 15 residues. CDR3 loop: CAISESGQPYNEQFF. Here the CDR3 DNA reads TGTGCCATCAGTGAGTCGGGACAACCGTACAATGAGCAGTTCTTC.

The DNA of the CDR3 is TGTGCCAGCAGCCAGTCAGGGGGCCTGAGCTCCTACAATGAGCAGTTCTTC. Residues: CASSQSGGLSSYNEQFF. The V call is TRBV11-2, the J call TRBJ2-1, with 8 bases aligning to TRBD1. V dropped 5 bases and J dropped 0; count of bases not matched to a gene: 9. The V gene's germline CDR1 is SGHAT and CDR2 FQNNGV. This CDR3 spans 17 amino acids.

The chain uses TRBV10-2 and TRBJ2-1; 9 bases are shared with TRBD2. Germline loops: CDR1 WSHSY, CDR2 SAAADI. CDR3 length equals 13 residues. Losses at the gene ends were 8 bases for V and 8 bases for J; bases not matched to a gene: 7. In nucleotides, the CDR3 is TGCGCCAGCGCGGGGGGGTCGGTGTATGAGCAGTTCTTC. This gives the protein CASAGGSVYEQFF.

V and J are TRBV2 and TRBJ2-1; perhaps TRBD1 as D (6 bases). Germline V gives CDR1 SNHLY, CDR2 FYNNEI. The CDR3 runs to 14 residues. V was clipped by 6 bases and J by 1 base, with 10 bases between them. CDR3 in DNA: TGTGCCAGCAGCAACGGACAGTCCTACAATGAGCAGTTCTTC. Protein: CASSNGQSYNEQFF. Variable domain in full (rest from reference TRBV2 and TRBJ2-1): EPEVTQTPSHQVTQMGQEVILRCVPISNHLYFYWYRQILGQKVEFLVSFYNNEISEKSEIFDDQFSVERPDGSNFTLKIRSTKLEDSAMYFCASSNGQSYNEQFFGPGTRLTVL.

The V gene is TRBV19, the J gene TRBJ1-5; 9 bases align to TRBD1. Looked up from germline, CDR1 is LNHDA and CDR2 is SQIVND (reference sequence). The CDR3 has 15 residues. The V and J ends lost 7 bases and 5 bases, in that order; junction bases with no gene match: 9. Here the CDR3 reads CASKEPGQGYQPQHF. The CDR3 DNA is TGTGCCAGTAAGGAACCGGGACAGGGTTATCAGCCCCAGCATTTT.

The J gene is TRBJ2-1, the V gene TRBV7-6, with TRBD2 matching 12 bases. The J segment lost 7 bases and the V segment lost 2 bases, leaving 12 bases of the junction unmatched. The CDR3 spans 18 residues. CDR1 SGHVS and CDR2 FNYEAQ come from the germline V gene. The CDR3 loop reads CASSLIYASGRAGNEQFF. The CDR3 nucleotides read TGTGCCAGCAGCTTAATCTATGCTAGCGGGAGGGCCGGGAATGAGCAGTTCTTC.

V gene TRBV9 combines with J gene TRBJ2-7; TRBD2 matches 11 bases. This CDR3 has 15 residues. Germline assignment: CDR1 SGDLS and CDR2 YYNGEE. V shed 3 bases, J shed 5 bases, and the junction held 7 bases outside the gene matches. The CDR3 bases are TGTGCCAGCAGCGGAACTAGCGGGAGAGGCAACGAGCAGTACTTC. Protein sequence: CASSGTSGRGNEQYF. The variable domain in full, with the rest retrieved from reference TRBV9 and TRBJ2-7, is DSGVTQTPKHLITATGQRVTLRCSPRSGDLSVYWYQQSLDQGLQFLIQYYNGEERAKGNILERFSAQQFPDLHSELNLSSLELGDSALYFCASSGTSGRGNEQYFGPGTRLTVT.

The V and J genes are TRBV29-1 and TRBJ1-2; the match to TRBD1 covers 8 bases. Germline V lookup: CDR1 SQVTM, CDR2 ANQGSEA. The CDR3 is 12 residues long. V was clipped by 6 bases and J by 4 bases; unmatched bases: 4. The CDR3 DNA reads TGCAGCGTCGGACAGGGTGGCTATGGCTACACCTTC. Protein sequence: CSVGQGGYGYTF.

On this clone: Its ends do not fully match the called genes, so a read error is possible. The rearrangement joins TRBV7-9 to TRBJ2-7, with a possible D match to TRBD2 (5 bases). The germline gives CDR1 SEHNR, CDR2 FQNEAQ (reference sequence). The CDR3 has 15 residues. For the CDR3, the DNA is TGTGTCAGCAGCTTAGCCCCGACTACAACCTACGAGCAGTACTTC. Residues: CVSSLAPTTTYEQYF.

The chain uses TRBV5-1 and TRBJ1-2, with 8 nucleotides matching TRBD1. The CDR3 spans 14 residues. V dropped 3 bases and J dropped 2; count of bases not matched to a gene: 3. The germline CDR1 and CDR2 sequences are SGHRS and YFSETQ. The CDR3 here is CASSSRQGNYGYTF. The CDR3 DNA is TGCGCCAGCAGCTCTCGACAGGGGAACTATGGCTACACCTTC.